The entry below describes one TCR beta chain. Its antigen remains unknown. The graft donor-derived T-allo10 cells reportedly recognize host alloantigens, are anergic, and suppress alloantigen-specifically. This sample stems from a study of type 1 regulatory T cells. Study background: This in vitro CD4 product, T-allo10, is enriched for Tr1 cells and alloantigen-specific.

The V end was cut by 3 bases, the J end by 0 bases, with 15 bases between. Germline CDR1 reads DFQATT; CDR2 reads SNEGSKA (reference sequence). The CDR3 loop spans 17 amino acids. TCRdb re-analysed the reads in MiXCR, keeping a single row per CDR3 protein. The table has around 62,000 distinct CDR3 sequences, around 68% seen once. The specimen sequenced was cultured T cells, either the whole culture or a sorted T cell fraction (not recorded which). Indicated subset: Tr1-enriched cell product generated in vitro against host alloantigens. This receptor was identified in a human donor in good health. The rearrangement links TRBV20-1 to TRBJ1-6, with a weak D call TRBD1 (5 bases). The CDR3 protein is CSASGASGDSYNSPLHF. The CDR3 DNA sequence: TGCAGTGCTAGTGGGGCCTCGGGCGACTCCTATAATTCACCCCTCCACTTT.